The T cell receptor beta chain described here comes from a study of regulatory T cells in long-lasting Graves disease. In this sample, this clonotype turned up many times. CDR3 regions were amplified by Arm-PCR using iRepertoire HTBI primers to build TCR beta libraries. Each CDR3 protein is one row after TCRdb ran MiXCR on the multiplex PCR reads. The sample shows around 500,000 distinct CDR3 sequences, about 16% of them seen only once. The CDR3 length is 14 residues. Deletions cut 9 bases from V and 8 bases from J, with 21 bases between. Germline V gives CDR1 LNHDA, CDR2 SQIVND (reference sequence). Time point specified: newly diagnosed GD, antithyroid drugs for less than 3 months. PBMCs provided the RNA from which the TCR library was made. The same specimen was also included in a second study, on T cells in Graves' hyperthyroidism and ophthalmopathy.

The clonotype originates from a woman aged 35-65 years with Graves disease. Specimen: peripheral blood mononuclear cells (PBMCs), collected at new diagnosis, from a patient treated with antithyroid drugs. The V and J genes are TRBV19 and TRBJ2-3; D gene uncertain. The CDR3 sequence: CARRAMGFQITQYF. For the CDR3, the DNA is TGTGCCAGGCGAGCGATGGGGTTTCAGATTACGCAGTATTTT.